This TCR beta chain was recovered during a study of spatial heterogeneity in lung cancer. Study summary: A unique TCR and UMI combination showed up more than ten times in raw reads, on average.

One entry per CDR3 protein results from TCRdb running MiXCR on the 5' RACE reads. Of 10,000 to 15,000 distinct CDR3 sequences detected, about 3.9% appear once; the ten largest clones hold more than 40%. Time point of the sample: sample taken at primary tumor resection. Unsorted whole RNA samples from tumor, nontumor lung or frozen PBMC were sequenced. This clonotype appeared many times. Its antigen is still unknown. The library was built for alpha chains, so this beta chain is an off-target read and its size means little. Findings of the study overall: Resection saw ubiquitous expanded tumor TCRs appear in blood more than follow-up did.

The CDR3 totals 14 residues. Germline V gene data show CDR1 as MDHEN and CDR2 as SYDVKM. V lost 5 bases, J lost 5 bases, and 16 bases lay in between. Specimen: PBMCs, collected at surgery. The TCR was taken from a male donor with early-stage non-small cell lung cancer. The chain recombines TRBV28 with TRBJ2-7; D is perhaps TRBD2 (5 bases). CDR3 coding DNA: TGTGCCAGCAGTGCCCAAGACGGGGTCCACGAGCAGTACTTC. The encoded protein is CASSAQDGVHEQYF. Based on the CDR3 plus reference TRBV28 and TRBJ2-7, the full variable domain is DVKVTQSSRYLVKRTGEKVFLECVQDMDHENMFWYRQDPGLGLRLIYFSYDVKMKEKGDIPEGYSVSREKKERFSLILESASTNQTSMYLCASSAQDGVHEQYFGPGTRLTVT.